Detailed here is one TCR beta chain. Its antigen is still unknown. The germline CDR1 and CDR2 sequences are SNHLY and FYNNEI. V lost 1 base, J lost 3 bases, and 12 bases lay in between. This CDR3 comprises 15 residues. This record belongs to a study of OX40 agonist ivuxolimab in advanced cancers. Study information: The dose-escalation cohort was around 83% male, with a mean age of about 60 years, ranging about 23 to 90. Partial responses were observed in three patients, of whom one had hepatocellular carcinoma and two had cutaneous melanoma.

Generated by immunoSEQ multiplex PCR, the TCRdb table keeps only in-frame clones and is missing some. The data show under 55,000 clones, roughly 90% seen once. A history of autoimmune disease or systemic immunosuppression excluded patients. Findings and caveats of the study: The antigens recognized by the expanded peripheral T cells, that is their antigen specificity, were not determined.

Sequencing was performed on CD4+ or CD8+ T cells sorted from blood, taken in a trial of the OX40 agonist ivuxolimab. This sequence was found in an adult with an advanced solid tumor such as melanoma, head and neck, liver or kidney cancer. The rearrangement links TRBV2 to TRBJ1-1; D not certain. CDR3 DNA sequence: TGTGCCAGCAGTGAAGTATCACTTTCTTACACTGAAGCTTTCTTT. Its translation: CASSEVSLSYTEAFF.